The following is a T cell receptor beta chain sequence with its context. This sample stems from a study of blood T cell repertoires in COVID-19. For the study at large: Collection of acute and convalescent COVID-19 samples took place in the United States, Italy and Spain. PBMCs, B-cell-depleted T cells, or T cells were the source of the cDNA or gDNA that made up the material.

This CDR3 region has 17 residues. In germline, CDR1 is PRHDT, CDR2 FYEKMQ (reference sequence). Trimming took off 6 bases at V and 7 bases at J, with 22 bases between the two ends. Per the study methods: Amplification with reference gene primers provided the estimates of nucleated cell counts. Here immunoSEQ multiplex PCR was the method, and the copy in TCRdb shows in-frame clones only, minus some. The DNA was the basis for D and trimming; V, J and clone size are from that table. This sample has about 130,000 clones; about 79% occur once, and the top ten carry over 15%. Sequences were obtained from peripheral blood. This chain joins TRBV13 and TRBJ1-6, with a tentative D call TRBD1 (6 bases). This receptor was obtained from a woman aged 45-65 years with acute or convalescent COVID-19. The CDR3 loop reads CASRPGVRDGRNSPLHF. Written as DNA, the CDR3 is TGTGCCAGCAGGCCAGGGGTCCGGGACGGAAGGAATTCACCCCTCCACTTT.